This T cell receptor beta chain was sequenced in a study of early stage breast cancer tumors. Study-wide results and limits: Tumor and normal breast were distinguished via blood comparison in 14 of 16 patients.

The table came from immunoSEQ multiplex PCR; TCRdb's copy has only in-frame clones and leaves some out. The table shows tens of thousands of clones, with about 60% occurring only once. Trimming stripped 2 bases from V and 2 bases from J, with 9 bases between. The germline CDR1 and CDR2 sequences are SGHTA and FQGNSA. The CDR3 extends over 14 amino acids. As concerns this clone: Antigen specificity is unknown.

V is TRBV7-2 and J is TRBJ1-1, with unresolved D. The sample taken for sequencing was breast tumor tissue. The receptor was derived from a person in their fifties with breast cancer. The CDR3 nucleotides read TGTGCCAGCAGCTTAACACAAGGCAACACTGAAGCTTTCTTT. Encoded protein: CASSLTQGNTEAFF.